These 15 T cell receptor beta chains share one sample of origin, sequenced in a study of cytomegalovirus exposure and HLA in healthy donors. Using immunoSEQ multiplex PCR, the repertoire was profiled, and TCRdb retains in-frame clones only, with some absent. The table has 50,000 to 65,000 clones, 90% to 96% seen once. Source material: PBMCs. The source of these receptors is a woman aged 18-29 years in good health and CMV-seronegative.

This clone was detected only once. The gene calls are TRBV18 and TRBJ2-5; 10 bases fit TRBD1. J gave up 3 bases and V 3 bases, and 4 bases lay outside the gene matches. The CDR3 spans 15 residues. In germline, CDR1 is KGHSH, CDR2 LQKENI. The CDR3 spells CASSPPGTGEETQYF. The CDR3 DNA follows: TGTGCCAGCTCACCCCCCGGGACAGGGGAAGAGACCCAGTACTTC. Combining the CDR3 with reference TRBV18 and TRBJ2-5 gives the whole variable domain NAGVMQNPRHLVRRRGQEARLRCSPMKGHSHVYWYRQLPEEGLKFMVYLQKENIIDESGMPKERFSAEFPKEGPSILRIQQVVRGDSAAYFCASSPPGTGEETQYFGPGTRLLVL.

The genes are TRBV18 and TRBJ2-6; TRBD1 matches at 8 bases. CDR1 and CDR2 (germline): KGHSH, LQKENI. This CDR3 has 18 residues. Trimming cost V 0 bases and J 4 bases; bases outside gene matches: 8. The CDR3 loop is CASSPPGQAISGANVLTF. Here the CDR3 DNA reads TGTGCCAGCTCACCACCGGGACAGGCAATTTCCGGGGCCAACGTCCTGACTTTC.

V and J are TRBV11-2 and TRBJ2-2; the D gene is possibly TRBD1 (5 bases). In germline, CDR1 is SGHAT, CDR2 FQNNGV. The V gene lost 5 bases and the J gene lost 4 bases, with 5 bases spanning the gap. The length of the CDR3 is 12 residues. The CDR3 coding sequence is TGTGCCAGCAGCAGGGGCACCGGGGAGCTGTTTTTT. Amino acids: CASSRGTGELFF.

The chain recombines TRBV5-1 with TRBJ2-5; tentative D call: TRBD1 (6 bases). In germline, CDR1 is SGHRS, CDR2 YFSETQ. Trimming took off 0 bases at V and 2 bases at J, with 17 bases between the two ends. The CDR3 totals 17 residues. The CDR3: CASSLAVRGARQETQYF. The DNA for the CDR3 is TGCGCCAGCAGCTTGGCCGTCAGGGGCGCGAGGCAAGAGACCCAGTACTTC.

The J gene is TRBJ1-5, the V gene TRBV30; D not resolved. Trimming shortened V by 1 base and J by 4 bases, and 8 bases separated the two germline ends. This CDR3 is 13 amino acids long. From germline, CDR1 is GTSNPN and CDR2 SVGIG (reference sequence). The CDR3 loop reads CAWSGGPNQPQHF. DNA for the CDR3: TGTGCCTGGAGTGGAGGGCCTAATCAGCCCCAGCATTTT.

The V call is TRBV18, the J call TRBJ2-1; 7 positions agree with TRBD2. Germline CDR1 reads KGHSH; CDR2 reads LQKENI. The CDR3 is 15 residues long. After removal of 3 bases from V and 7 bases from J, the junction contained 9 bases not matched to a gene. CDR3 nucleotide sequence: TGTGCCAGCTCACCCCAAGCGGGGCGGGTTAATGAGCAGTTCTTC. Protein product: CASSPQAGRVNEQFF.

In its sample, this clone was seen a few times. CDR3 amino acids: CASSPMGAPGYTF. The CDR3 DNA is TGTGCCAGCAGCCCCATGGGGGCTCCTGGCTACACCTTC. The chain joins TRBV7-9 to TRBJ1-2; D might be TRBD1 (6 bases). This CDR3 region has 13 residues. Trimming shortened V by 5 bases and J by 7 bases, and 14 bases separated the two germline ends. Germline loops: CDR1 SEHNR, CDR2 FQNEAQ (reference sequence).

To note about this clone: The sample has other DNA sequences that encode this CDR3 too. The V and J genes are TRBV6-5 and TRBJ2-7; a weak D match, TRBD2 (6 bases). Germline V lookup: CDR1 MNHEY, CDR2 SVGAGI. Trimming pared 6 bases from V and 2 bases from J, leaving 14 bases between. The CDR3 totals 14 residues. CDR3 DNA sequence: TGTGCCAGCAGGGGGGGAGCAGGCCCCTACGAGCAGTACTTC. It encodes CASRGGAGPYEQYF.

The CDR3 here is CASSTGTSSYEQYF. In nucleotides, the CDR3 is TGTGCCAGTAGTACCGGGACTAGCTCCTACGAGCAGTACTTC. The chain combines TRBV19 with TRBJ2-7, with 8 bases matching TRBD2. The ends lost 4 bases at V and 0 bases at J; junction bases unmatched: 2. Germline assignment: CDR1 LNHDA and CDR2 SQIVND (reference sequence). This CDR3 has 14 residues.

This chain links TRBV10-2 with TRBJ2-7; 8 bases fit TRBD1. V dropped 3 bases and J dropped 1; count of bases not matched to a gene: 8. CDR3 length: 16 residues. Germline-derived CDR1 and CDR2 are WSHSY and SAAADI. CDR3 amino acids: CASSDPGGQASYEQYF. CDR3 nucleotide sequence: TGCGCCAGCAGTGACCCCGGGGGACAGGCATCCTACGAGCAGTACTTC.

This clone was observed once. The CDR3 nucleotides read TGTGCCAGCCGGGACAGGGTTACTGGAAACACCATATATTTT. Protein sequence: CASRDRVTGNTIYF. The chain is built from TRBV7-9 and TRBJ1-3; 9 nucleotides align to TRBD1. This CDR3 has 14 residues. J gave up 2 bases and V 8 bases, and 4 bases lay outside the gene matches. Germline CDR1 and CDR2: SEHNR and FQNEAQ (reference sequence).

V usage is TRBV11-1 and J usage is TRBJ2-4; D is perhaps TRBD1 (7 bases). V was trimmed by 1 base and J by 5 bases, leaving 15 bases between them. This CDR3 is built from 16 residues. CDR1 SGHAT and CDR2 FQDESV come from the germline V gene (reference sequence). The CDR3 DNA reads as TGTGCCAGCAGCTTAGGGCAGGGGGGAAACCAAAACATTCAGTACTTC. This translates into CASSLGQGGNQNIQYF.

V gene TRBV4-1 combines with J gene TRBJ2-7, with a tentative D call TRBD2 (5 bases). The CDR3 is 15 amino acids. The V gene lost 0 bases and the J gene lost 3 bases, with 12 bases spanning the gap. In germline, CDR1 is MGHRA, CDR2 YSYEKL. Here the CDR3 DNA reads TGCGCCAGCAGCCAAGATCGGGATAGCAGCTACGAGCAGTACTTC. Its protein is CASSQDRDSSYEQYF.

This chain links TRBV19 with TRBJ1-1, with 7 positions matching TRBD1. Germline CDR1 is LNHDA and CDR2 is SQIVND (reference sequence). With V trimmed by 10 bases and J by 1 base, 6 bases remained unmatched. CDR3 length: 13 residues. DNA for the CDR3: TGTGCCACCGCTGACAGGGCGAACACTGAAGCTTTCTTT. The encoded protein is CATADRANTEAFF.

The chain combines TRBV6-5 with TRBJ1-2; D is ambiguous. CDR1 is MNHEY and CDR2 is SVGAGI in the germline V gene. The CDR3 loop spans 12 amino acids. Trimming took off 6 bases at V and 7 bases at J, with 12 bases between the two ends. The CDR3 protein is CASRTTGGGYTF. The CDR3 DNA reads TGTGCCAGCAGGACCACGGGAGGTGGCTACACCTTC.